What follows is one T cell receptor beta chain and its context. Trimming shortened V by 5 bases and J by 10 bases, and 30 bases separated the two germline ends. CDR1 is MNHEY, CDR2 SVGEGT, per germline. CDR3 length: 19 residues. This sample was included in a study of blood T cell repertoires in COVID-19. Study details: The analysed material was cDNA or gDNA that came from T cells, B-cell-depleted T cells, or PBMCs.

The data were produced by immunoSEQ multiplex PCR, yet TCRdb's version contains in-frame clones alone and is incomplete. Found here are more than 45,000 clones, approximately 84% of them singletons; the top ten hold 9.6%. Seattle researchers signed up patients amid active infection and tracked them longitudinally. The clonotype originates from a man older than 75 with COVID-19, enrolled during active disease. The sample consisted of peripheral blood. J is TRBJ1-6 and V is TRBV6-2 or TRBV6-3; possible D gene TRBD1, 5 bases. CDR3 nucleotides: TGTGCCAGCAGTACCCACGGGCAGGGCCGACGAGACAAAGGATCACCCCTCCACTTT. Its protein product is CASSTHGQGRRDKGSPLHF.